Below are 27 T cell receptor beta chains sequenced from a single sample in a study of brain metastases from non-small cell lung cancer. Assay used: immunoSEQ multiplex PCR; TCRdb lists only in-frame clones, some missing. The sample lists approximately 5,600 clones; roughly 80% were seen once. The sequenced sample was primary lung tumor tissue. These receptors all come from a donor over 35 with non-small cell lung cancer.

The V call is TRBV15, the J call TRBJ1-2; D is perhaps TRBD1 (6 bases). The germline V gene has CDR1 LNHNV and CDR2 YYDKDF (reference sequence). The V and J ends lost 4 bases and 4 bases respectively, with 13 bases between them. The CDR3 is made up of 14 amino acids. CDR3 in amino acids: CATSIYRDTYGYTF. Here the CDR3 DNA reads TGTGCCACCAGCATATACCGGGACACCTATGGCTACACCTTC. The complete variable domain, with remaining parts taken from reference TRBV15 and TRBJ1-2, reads DAMVIQNPRYQVTQFGKPVTLSCSQTLNHNVMYWYQQKSSQAPKLLFHYYDKDFNNEADTPDNFQSRRPNTSFCFLDIRSPGLGDTAMYLCATSIYRDTYGYTFGSGTRLTVV.

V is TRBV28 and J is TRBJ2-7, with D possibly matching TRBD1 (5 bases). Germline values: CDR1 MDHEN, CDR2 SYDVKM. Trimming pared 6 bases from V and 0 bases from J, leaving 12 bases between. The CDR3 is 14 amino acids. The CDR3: CASRESQDSYEQYF. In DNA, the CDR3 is TGTGCCAGCAGAGAGTCACAGGACTCCTACGAGCAGTACTTC.

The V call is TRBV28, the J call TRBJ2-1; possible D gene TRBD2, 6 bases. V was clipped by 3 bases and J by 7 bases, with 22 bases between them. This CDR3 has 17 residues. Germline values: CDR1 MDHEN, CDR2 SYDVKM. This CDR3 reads CASSFDGGVGGRNEQFF. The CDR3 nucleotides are TGTGCCAGCAGTTTTGACGGGGGAGTAGGCGGAAGGAATGAGCAGTTCTTC.

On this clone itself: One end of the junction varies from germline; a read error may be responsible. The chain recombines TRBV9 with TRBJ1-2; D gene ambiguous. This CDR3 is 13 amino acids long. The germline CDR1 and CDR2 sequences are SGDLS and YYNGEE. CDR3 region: CTSSVAENYGYTF. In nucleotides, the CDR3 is TGTACCAGCAGCGTAGCAGAAAACTATGGCTACACCTTC.

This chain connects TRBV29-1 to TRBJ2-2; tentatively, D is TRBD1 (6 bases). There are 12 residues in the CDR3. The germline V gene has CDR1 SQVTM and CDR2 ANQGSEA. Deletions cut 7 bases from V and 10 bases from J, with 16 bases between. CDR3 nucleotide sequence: TGCAGCGCTTCACAGGGTCCGAAGGAGCTGTTTTTT. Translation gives CSASQGPKELFF.

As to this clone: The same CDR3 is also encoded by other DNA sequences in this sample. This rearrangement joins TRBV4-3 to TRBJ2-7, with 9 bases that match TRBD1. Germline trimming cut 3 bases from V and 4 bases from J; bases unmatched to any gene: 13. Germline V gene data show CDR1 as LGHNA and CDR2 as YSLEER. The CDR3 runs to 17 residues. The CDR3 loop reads CASSQGAPGQGSYEQYF. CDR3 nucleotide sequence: TGCGCCAGCAGCCAGGGCGCACCGGGACAGGGCTCTTACGAGCAGTACTTC.

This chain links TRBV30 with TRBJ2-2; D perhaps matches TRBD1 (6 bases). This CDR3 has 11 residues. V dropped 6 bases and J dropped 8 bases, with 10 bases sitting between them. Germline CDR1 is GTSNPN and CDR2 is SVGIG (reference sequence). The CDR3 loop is CACDRPGELFF. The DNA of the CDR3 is TGTGCCTGCGACAGGCCAGGGGAGCTGTTTTTT.

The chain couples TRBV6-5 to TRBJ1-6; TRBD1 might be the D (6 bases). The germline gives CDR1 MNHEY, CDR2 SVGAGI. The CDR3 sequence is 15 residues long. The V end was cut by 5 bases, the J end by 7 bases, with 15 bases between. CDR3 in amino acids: CASSLQTGKNSPLHF. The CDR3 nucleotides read TGTGCCAGCAGTCTTCAAACAGGGAAGAATTCACCCCTCCACTTT.

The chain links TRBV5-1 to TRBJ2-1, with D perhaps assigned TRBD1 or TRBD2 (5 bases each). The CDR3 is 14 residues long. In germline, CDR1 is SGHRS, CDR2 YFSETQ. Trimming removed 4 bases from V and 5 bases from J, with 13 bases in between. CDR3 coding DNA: TGCGCCAGCAGCCTGGCGAGGGGCAACAATGAGCAGTTCTTC. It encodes CASSLARGNNEQFF.

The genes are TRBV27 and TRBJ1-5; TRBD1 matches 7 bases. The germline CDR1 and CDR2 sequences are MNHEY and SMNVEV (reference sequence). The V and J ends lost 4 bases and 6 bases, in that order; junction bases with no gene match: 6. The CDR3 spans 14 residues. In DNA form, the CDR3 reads TGTGCCAGCAGTTGGGGAGGGGGCGGTCAGCCCCAGCATTTT. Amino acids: CASSWGGGGQPQHF.

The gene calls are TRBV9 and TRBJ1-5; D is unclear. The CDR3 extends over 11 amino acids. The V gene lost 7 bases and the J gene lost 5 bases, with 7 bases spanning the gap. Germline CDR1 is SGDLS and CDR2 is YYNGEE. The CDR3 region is CASGRDQPQHF. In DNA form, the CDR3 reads TGTGCCAGCGGAAGAGATCAGCCCCAGCATTTT.

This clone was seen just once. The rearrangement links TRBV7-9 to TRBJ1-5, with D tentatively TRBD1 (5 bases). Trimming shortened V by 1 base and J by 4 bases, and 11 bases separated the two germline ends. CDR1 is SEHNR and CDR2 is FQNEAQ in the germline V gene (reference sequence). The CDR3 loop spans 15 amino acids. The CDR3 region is CASSLGSGINQPQHF. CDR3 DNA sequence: TGTGCCAGCAGCTTAGGCTCAGGGATTAATCAGCCCCAGCATTTT.

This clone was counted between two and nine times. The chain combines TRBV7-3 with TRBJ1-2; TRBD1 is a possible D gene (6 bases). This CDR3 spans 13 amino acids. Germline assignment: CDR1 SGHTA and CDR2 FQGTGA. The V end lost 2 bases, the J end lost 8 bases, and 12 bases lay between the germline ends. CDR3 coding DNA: TGTGCCAGCAGCTTAGATGGGGGCGGAGGCTACACCTTC. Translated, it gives CASSLDGGGGYTF.

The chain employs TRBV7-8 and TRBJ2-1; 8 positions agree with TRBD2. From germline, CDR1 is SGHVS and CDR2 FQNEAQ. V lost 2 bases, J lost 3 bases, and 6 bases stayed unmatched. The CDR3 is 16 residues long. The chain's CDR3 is CASSLRSGGLYNEQFF. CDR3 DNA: TGTGCCAGCAGCTTAAGGAGCGGGGGACTCTACAATGAGCAGTTCTTC.

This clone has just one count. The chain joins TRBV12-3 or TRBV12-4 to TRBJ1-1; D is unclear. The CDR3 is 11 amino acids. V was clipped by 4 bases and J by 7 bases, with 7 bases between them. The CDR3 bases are TGTGCCAGCAGTTGGAGCTTTGAAGCTTTCTTT. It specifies CASSWSFEAFF.

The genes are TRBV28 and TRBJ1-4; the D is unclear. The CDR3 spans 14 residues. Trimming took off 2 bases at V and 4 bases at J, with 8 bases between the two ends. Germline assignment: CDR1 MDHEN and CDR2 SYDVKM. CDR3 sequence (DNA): TGTGCCAGCAGTTTACGGCCCTTTAATGAAAAACTGTTTTTT. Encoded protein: CASSLRPFNEKLFF.

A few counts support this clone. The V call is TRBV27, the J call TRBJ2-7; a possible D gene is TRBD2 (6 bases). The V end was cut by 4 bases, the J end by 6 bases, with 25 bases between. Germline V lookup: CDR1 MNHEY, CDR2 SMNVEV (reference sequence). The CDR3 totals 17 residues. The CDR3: CASSSPRGGSAKGEQYF. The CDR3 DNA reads TGTGCCAGCAGTTCCCCACGTGGGGGGTCCGCTAAAGGCGAGCAGTACTTC.

In nucleotides, the CDR3 is TGTGCCAGCAGTGTCCAGGGCTCCTACAATGAGCAGTTCTTC. This translates into CASSVQGSYNEQFF. V usage is TRBV2 and J usage is TRBJ2-1; D possibly corresponds to TRBD1 (5 bases). Trimming removed 4 bases from V and 0 bases from J, with 7 bases in between. This CDR3 region has 14 residues. Germline lookup yields CDR1 SNHLY and CDR2 FYNNEI.

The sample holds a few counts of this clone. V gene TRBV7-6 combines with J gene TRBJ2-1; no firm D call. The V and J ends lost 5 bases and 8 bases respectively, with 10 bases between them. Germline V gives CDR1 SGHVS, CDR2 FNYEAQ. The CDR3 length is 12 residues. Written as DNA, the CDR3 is TGTGCCAGCAGCGATGACATCTATGAGCAGTTCTTC. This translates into CASSDDIYEQFF.

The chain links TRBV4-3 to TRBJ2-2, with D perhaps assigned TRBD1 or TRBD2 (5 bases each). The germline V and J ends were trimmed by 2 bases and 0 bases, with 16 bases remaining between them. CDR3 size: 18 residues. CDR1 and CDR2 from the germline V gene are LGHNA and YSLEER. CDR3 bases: TGCGCCAGCAGCCAAAGGCCTCCGGGGCGTACGAACACCGGGGAGCTGTTTTTT. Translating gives CASSQRPPGRTNTGELFF.

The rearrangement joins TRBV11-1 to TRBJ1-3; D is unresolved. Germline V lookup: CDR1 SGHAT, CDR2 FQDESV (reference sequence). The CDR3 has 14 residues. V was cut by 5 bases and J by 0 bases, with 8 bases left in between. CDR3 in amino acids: CASSPSTSGNTIYF. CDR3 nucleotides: TGTGCCAGCAGCCCATCTACCTCTGGAAACACCATATATTTT.

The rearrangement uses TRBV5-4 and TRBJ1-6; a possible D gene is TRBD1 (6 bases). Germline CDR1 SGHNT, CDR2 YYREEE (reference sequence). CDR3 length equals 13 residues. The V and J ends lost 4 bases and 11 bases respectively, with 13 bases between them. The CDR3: CASSPWEGAPLHF. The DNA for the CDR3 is TGTGCCAGCAGCCCTTGGGAGGGGGCACCCCTCCACTTT.

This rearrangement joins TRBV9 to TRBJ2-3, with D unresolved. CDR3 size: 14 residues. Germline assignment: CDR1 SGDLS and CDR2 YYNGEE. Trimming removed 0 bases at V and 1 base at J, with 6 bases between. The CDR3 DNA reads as TGTGCCAGCAGCGTAGGGGTGGGCACAGATACGCAGTATTTT. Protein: CASSVGVGTDTQYF.

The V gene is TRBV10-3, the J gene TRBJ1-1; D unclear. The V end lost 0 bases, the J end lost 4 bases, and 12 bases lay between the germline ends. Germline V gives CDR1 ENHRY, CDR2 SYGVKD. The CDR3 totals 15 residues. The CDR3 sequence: CAISESRLGSTEAFF. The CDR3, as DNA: TGTGCCATCAGTGAGTCGAGGTTGGGGAGCACTGAAGCTTTCTTT.

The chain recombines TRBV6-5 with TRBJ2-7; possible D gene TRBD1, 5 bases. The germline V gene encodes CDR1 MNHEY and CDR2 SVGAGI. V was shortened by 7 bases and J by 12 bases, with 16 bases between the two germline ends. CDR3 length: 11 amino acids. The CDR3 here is CASILPGRLYF. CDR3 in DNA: TGTGCCAGCATCTTGCCAGGGCGATTGTACTTC.

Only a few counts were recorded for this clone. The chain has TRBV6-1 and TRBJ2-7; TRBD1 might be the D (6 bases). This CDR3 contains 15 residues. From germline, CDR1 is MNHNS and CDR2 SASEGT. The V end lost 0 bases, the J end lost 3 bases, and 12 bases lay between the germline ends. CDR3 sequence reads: CASSEARTAYYEQYF. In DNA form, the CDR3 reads TGTGCCAGCAGTGAAGCGAGGACAGCCTACTACGAGCAGTACTTC.

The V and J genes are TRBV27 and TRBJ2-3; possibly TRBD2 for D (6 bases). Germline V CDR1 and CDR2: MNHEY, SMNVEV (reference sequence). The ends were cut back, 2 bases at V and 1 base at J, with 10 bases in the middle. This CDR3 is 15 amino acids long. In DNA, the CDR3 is TGTGCCAGCAGTTTAAGACTAGGGGGCACAGATACGCAGTATTTT. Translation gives CASSLRLGGTDTQYF.